The 18 T cell receptor beta chains in this list originate from one sample, sequenced in a study of regulatory T cells in long-lasting Graves disease. To make TCR beta libraries, researchers used iRepertoire HTBI primers and Arm-PCR of CDR3 regions. One entry per CDR3 protein, called by TCRdb with MiXCR from the multiplex PCR reads. The sample consists of some 400,000 distinct CDR3 sequences, 15% of them appearing once. Documented time point: newly diagnosed GD, antithyroid drugs for less than 3 months. Scientists built the TCR library using RNA that was extracted from PBMCs. These sequences were also reported in another study, on T cells in Graves' hyperthyroidism and ophthalmopathy.

The sequences come from peripheral blood mononuclear cells (PBMCs), collected at new diagnosis, from a patient treated with antithyroid drugs. The receptors originated from a woman younger than 45 with Graves disease.

This chain links TRBV9 with TRBJ2-2; 14 bases align to TRBD2. Germline-derived CDR1 and CDR2 are SGDLS and YYNGEE. V lost 3 bases, J lost 4 bases, and 5 bases stayed unmatched. The CDR3 has 17 residues. CDR3 bases: TGTGCCAGCAGCGCAGGGGGACTAGCGGGAGTCACCGGGGAGCTGTTTTTT. It translates to CASSAGGLAGVTGELFF.

This clonotype was seen more than once but under ten times. The gene calls are TRBV19 and TRBJ1-2; D is uncertain. The CDR3 length is 12 residues. Germline V gene sequence: CDR1 LNHDA, CDR2 SQIVND (reference sequence). Trimming left V 1 base short and J 7 bases short, with 7 bases between. CDR3 bases: TGTGCCAGTAGTATAGTACGGGGTGGCTACACCTTC. Protein: CASSIVRGGYTF.

This chain joins TRBV9 and TRBJ2-1; perhaps TRBD2 as D (6 bases). Germline-derived CDR1 and CDR2 are SGDLS and YYNGEE. V was cut by 0 bases and J by 0 bases, with 16 bases left in between. The CDR3 totals 18 residues. This CDR3 reads CASSVERRGRNSYNEQFF. The CDR3 DNA reads as TGTGCCAGCAGCGTAGAAAGGAGGGGTAGAAACTCCTACAATGAGCAGTTCTTC.

This clonotype was picked up many times. The V gene is TRBV6-1, the J gene TRBJ2-2; no clear D. V was shortened by 7 bases and J by 1 base, with 4 bases between the two germline ends. The germline V gene encodes CDR1 MNHNS and CDR2 SASEGT. CDR3 length equals 12 residues. CDR3: CASIGNTGELFF. CDR3 bases: TGTGCCAGCATTGGGAACACCGGGGAGCTGTTTTTT.

The rearrangement uses TRBV30 and TRBJ1-1; no firm D call. Trimming left V 2 bases short and J 7 bases short, with 11 bases between. This CDR3 is built from 12 residues. CDR1 is GTSNPN, CDR2 SVGIG, per germline (reference sequence). The CDR3 here is CAWSPRGVEAFF. For the CDR3, the DNA is TGTGCCTGGAGTCCGCGGGGAGTTGAAGCTTTCTTT.

This clonotype was seen many times. The V and J genes are TRBV7-3 and TRBJ2-1, with 7 bases matching TRBD1. Germline-derived CDR1 and CDR2 are SGHTA and FQGTGA. The CDR3 is 14 amino acids. V lost 2 bases and J lost 7; bases outside the gene matches: 5. The CDR3: CASSLDRVVNEQFF. DNA for the CDR3: TGTGCCAGCAGCTTAGACAGGGTAGTTAATGAGCAGTTCTTC.

Of note for this clonotype: It is likely a read error: a sequence one base away is far more abundant. The CDR3 sequence is CASGTGGANEKLLF. CDR3 DNA: TGTGCCAGCGGGACAGGGGGAGCTAATGAAAAACTGCTTTTT. The chain has TRBV2 and TRBJ1-4, with TRBD1 matching 11 bases. Germline V gene sequence: CDR1 SNHLY, CDR2 FYNNEI. The CDR3 loop spans 14 amino acids.

The chain links TRBV12-3 or TRBV12-4 to TRBJ1-3; no definite D call. Trimming pared 0 bases from V and 0 bases from J, leaving 6 bases between. The CDR3 is 15 residues long. CDR3 residues: CASSLAQFSGNTIYF. In DNA form, the CDR3 reads TGTGCCAGCAGTTTAGCCCAGTTCTCTGGAAACACCATATATTTT.

This clonotype has ten or more counts. CDR3 bases: TGTGCCAGCTCACCGTCCGCCGGGACATTCTCCTACGAGCAGTACTTC. This sequence encodes CASSPSAGTFSYEQYF. The chain joins TRBV18 to TRBJ2-7; tentatively, D is TRBD1 (6 bases). V was pared by 3 bases and J by 0 bases, with 15 bases between. From germline, CDR1 is KGHSH and CDR2 LQKENI. The CDR3 runs to 16 residues.

The V call is TRBV28, the J call TRBJ2-3, with 12 bases identical to TRBD2. Germline V gives CDR1 MDHEN, CDR2 SYDVKM. V was pared by 2 bases and J by 9 bases, with 3 bases of the junction left unmatched. The CDR3 has 14 residues. In nucleotides, the CDR3 is TGTGCCAGCAGTTTAGCTAGCGGGAGGGGCACGCAGTATTTT. This codes for CASSLASGRGTQYF.

This clonotype was counted ten times or more. CDR3 DNA sequence: TGTGCCAGCAAGGTAGCGGGAGTCTCTTCTGGGGGCACAGATACGCAGTATTTT. Its translation: CASKVAGVSSGGTDTQYF. The chain couples TRBV2 to TRBJ2-3; 9 nucleotides align to TRBD2. The germline gives CDR1 SNHLY, CDR2 FYNNEI. J lost 1 base, V lost 7 bases, and 15 bases had no gene match. This CDR3 region has 18 residues.

This clonotype was counted ten times or more. The chain couples TRBV27 to TRBJ2-7; TRBD2 agrees at 8 bases. The CDR3 runs 16 residues. Trimming cost V 4 bases and J 4 bases; bases outside gene matches: 12. Per the germline V gene, CDR1 is MNHEY and CDR2 is SMNVEV (reference sequence). CDR3 loop: CASSSTLREAQYEQYF. CDR3 in DNA: TGTGCCAGCAGTTCAACATTGCGGGAGGCTCAATACGAGCAGTACTTC.

This clonotype was recorded a few times. The chain recombines TRBV9 with TRBJ2-1; 12 positions match TRBD2. Germline CDR1 and CDR2: SGDLS and YYNGEE. With V trimmed by 5 bases and J by 8 bases, 11 bases remained unmatched. The CDR3 length is 16 residues. The CDR3 here is CASSRIRLAGADEQFF. Here the CDR3 DNA reads TGTGCCAGCAGTCGTATAAGACTAGCGGGAGCCGATGAGCAGTTCTTC.

This clonotype has a handful of counts. The J gene is TRBJ2-4, the V gene TRBV28; 10 nucleotides agree with TRBD2. The V segment lost 3 bases and the J segment 5 bases; nucleotides outside the gene matches: 13. The CDR3 spans 18 residues. CDR1 and CDR2 from the germline V gene are MDHEN and SYDVKM. The CDR3, as DNA: TGTGCCAGCAGTTTGGACGTCGGCGCTAGCGGGAGCGAAAACATTCAGTACTTC. Translated, it gives CASSLDVGASGSENIQYF.

This clonotype has a count of ten or more. The chain is built from TRBV20-1 and TRBJ2-7; tentatively, D is TRBD2 (6 bases). The CDR3 covers 15 residues. Trimming stripped 0 bases from V and 1 base from J, with 13 bases between. Germline CDR1 DFQATT, CDR2 SNEGSKA (reference sequence). DNA of the CDR3: TGCAGTGCTAGAGATCGGGACGGGAGTTCCTACGAGCAGTACTTC. Its protein product is CSARDRDGSSYEQYF.

This clonotype came up many times. The chain joins TRBV2 to TRBJ2-3; perhaps TRBD1 as D (6 bases). CDR1 and CDR2 (germline): SNHLY, FYNNEI. CDR3 length equals 17 residues. The V and J ends lost 3 bases and 1 base respectively, with 17 bases between them. CDR3 loop: CASSDGRGSYGTDTQYF. Written as DNA, the CDR3 is TGTGCCAGCAGTGACGGCAGGGGATCCTATGGCACAGATACGCAGTATTTT.

This clonotype occurred many times. The chain has TRBV29-1 and TRBJ1-2; 12 bases line up with TRBD1. CDR1 and CDR2 from the germline V gene are SQVTM and ANQGSEA. The CDR3 contains 16 residues. V lost 0 bases, J lost 4 bases, and 6 bases stayed unmatched. CDR3 loop: CSVEDPGTGGGYGYTF. The CDR3 nucleotides are TGCAGCGTTGAAGATCCAGGGACAGGGGGCGGCTATGGCTACACCTTC.

The chain is built from TRBV2 and TRBJ2-7; 7 bases align to TRBD1. Germline assignment: CDR1 SNHLY and CDR2 FYNNEI. Trimming removed 3 bases from V and 3 bases from J; junction bases left unmatched: 5. CDR3 length equals 14 residues. DNA for the CDR3: TGTGCCAGCAGTGAGACAGGGCCGGGCTACGAGCAGTACTTC. It is translated as CASSETGPGYEQYF.